The clone carrying this T cell receptor (beta chain) was seen a few times. The antigen is unknown. The protocol attached unique molecular identifiers to individual cDNA molecules. TCRdb processed the 5' RACE reads anew with MiXCR; each CDR3 protein has one entry. This table has 60,000 to 65,000 distinct CDR3 sequences, 7.5% to 10% appearing once. Trimming removed 5 bases from V and 2 bases from J; junction bases left unmatched: 7. Germline values: CDR1 SQVTM, CDR2 ANQGSEA. There are 15 residues in the CDR3. This specimen comes from a study of early T cells in non-severe SARS-CoV-2 infection. The wider study: Alpha and beta chains were unpaired, from unsorted whole-blood bulk RNA.

Study-level findings and limits: VDJdb matching skewed toward anti-spike CD8 responses, missing private and CD4 specificities.

The chain uses TRBV29-1 and TRBJ2-2; 8 nucleotides align to TRBD1. This receptor was obtained from an adult who was a healthcare worker with PCR-confirmed SARS-CoV-2 infection or an uninfected control (not recorded which). Input material: whole blood. In DNA, the CDR3 is TGCAGCGTTTCCGGGACAGGAGGCAACACCGGGGAGCTGTTTTTT. Amino acids: CSVSGTGGNTGELFF.